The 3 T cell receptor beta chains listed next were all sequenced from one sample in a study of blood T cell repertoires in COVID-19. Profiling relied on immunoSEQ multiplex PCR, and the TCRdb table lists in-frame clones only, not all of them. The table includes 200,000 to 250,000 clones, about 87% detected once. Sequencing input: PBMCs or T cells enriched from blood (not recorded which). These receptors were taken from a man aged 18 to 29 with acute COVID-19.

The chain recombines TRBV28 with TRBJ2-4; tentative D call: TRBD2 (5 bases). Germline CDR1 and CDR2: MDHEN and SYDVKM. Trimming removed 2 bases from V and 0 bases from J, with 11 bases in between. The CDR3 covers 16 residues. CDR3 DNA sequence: TGTGCCAGCAGTTTAACGGGATTGATAGCCAAAAACATTCAGTACTTC. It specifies CASSLTGLIAKNIQYF. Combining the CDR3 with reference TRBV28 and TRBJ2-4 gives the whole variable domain DVKVTQSSRYLVKRTGEKVFLECVQDMDHENMFWYRQDPGLGLRLIYFSYDVKMKEKGDIPEGYSVSREKKERFSLILESASTNQTSMYLCASSLTGLIAKNIQYFGAGTRLSVL.

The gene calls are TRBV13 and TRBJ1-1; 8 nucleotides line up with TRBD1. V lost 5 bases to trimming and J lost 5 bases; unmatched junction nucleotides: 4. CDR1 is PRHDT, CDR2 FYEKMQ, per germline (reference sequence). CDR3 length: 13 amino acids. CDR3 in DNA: TGTGCCAGCAGCCACAGGGGGAGGACTGAAGCTTTCTTT. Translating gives CASSHRGRTEAFF.

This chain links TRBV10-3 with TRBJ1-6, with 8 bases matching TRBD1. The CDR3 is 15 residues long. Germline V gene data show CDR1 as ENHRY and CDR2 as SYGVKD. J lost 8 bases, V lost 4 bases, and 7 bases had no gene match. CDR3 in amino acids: CAISGKDRADSPLHF. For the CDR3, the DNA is TGTGCCATCAGTGGGAAGGACAGGGCGGATTCACCCCTCCACTTT.